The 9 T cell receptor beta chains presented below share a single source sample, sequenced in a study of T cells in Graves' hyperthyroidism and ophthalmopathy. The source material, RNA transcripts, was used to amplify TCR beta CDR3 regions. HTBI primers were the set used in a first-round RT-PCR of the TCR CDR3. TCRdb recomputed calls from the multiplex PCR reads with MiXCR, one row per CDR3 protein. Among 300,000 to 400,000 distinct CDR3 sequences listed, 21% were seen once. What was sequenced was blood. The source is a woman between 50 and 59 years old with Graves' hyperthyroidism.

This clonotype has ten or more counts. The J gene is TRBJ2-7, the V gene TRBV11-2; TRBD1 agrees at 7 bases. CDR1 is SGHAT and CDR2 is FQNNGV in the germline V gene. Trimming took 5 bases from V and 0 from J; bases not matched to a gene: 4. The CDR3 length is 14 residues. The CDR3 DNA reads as TGTGCCAGCAGCAGCCACAGGGGCTCCTACGAGCAGTACTTC. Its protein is CASSSHRGSYEQYF.

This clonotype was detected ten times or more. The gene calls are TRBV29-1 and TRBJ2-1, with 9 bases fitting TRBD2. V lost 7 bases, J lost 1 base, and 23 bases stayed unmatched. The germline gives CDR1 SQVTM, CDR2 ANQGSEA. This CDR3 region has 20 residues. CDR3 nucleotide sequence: TGCAGCGCCAAAGGGTGGATAGCGGGAGCTGTAGGGTCTTCCTACAATGAGCAGTTCTTC. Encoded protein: CSAKGWIAGAVGSSYNEQFF.

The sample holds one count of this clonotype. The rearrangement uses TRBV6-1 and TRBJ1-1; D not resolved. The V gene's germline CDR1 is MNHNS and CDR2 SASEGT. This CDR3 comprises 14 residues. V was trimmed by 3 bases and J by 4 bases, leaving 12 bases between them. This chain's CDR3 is CASSEAGVGTEAFF. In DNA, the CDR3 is TGTGCCAGCAGTGAGGCCGGGGTGGGCACTGAAGCTTTCTTT.

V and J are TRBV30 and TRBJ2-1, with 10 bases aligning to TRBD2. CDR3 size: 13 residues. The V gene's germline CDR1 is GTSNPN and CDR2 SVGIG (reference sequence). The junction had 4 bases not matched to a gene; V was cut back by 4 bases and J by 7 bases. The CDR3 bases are TGTGCCTGGAACAAAGCGGGAGGGAATGAGCAGTTCTTC. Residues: CAWNKAGGNEQFF.

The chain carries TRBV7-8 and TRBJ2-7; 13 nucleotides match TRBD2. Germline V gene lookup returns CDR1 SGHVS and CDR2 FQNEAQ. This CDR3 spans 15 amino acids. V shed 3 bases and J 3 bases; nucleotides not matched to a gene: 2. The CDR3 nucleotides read TGTGCCAGCAGCTTGACTAGCGGGAGGTTCTACGAGCAGTACTTC. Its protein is CASSLTSGRFYEQYF.

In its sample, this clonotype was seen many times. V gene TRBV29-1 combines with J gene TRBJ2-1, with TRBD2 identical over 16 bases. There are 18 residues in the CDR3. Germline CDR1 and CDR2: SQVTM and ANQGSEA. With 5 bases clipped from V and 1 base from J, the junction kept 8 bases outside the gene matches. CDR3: CSVWGGTSGRASYNEQFF. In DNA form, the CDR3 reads TGCAGCGTTTGGGGAGGGACTAGCGGGAGGGCATCCTACAATGAGCAGTTCTTC.

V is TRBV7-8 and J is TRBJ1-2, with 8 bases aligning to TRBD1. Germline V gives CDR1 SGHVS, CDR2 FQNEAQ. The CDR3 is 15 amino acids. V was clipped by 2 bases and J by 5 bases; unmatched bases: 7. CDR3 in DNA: TGTGCCAGCAGCTTACGTGTGACAGGGGTATATGGCTACACCTTC. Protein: CASSLRVTGVYGYTF.

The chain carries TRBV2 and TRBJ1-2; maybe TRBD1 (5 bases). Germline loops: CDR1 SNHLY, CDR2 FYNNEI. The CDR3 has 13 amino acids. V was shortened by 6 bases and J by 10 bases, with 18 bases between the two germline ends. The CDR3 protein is CASSPVRGDYYTF. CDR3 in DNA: TGTGCCAGCAGCCCTGTGAGGGGTGATTACTACACCTTC.

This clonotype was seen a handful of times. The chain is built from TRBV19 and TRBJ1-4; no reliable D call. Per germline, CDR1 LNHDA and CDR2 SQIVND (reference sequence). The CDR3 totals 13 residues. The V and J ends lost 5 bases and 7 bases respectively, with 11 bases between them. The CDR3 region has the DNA TGTGCCAGTAGTTCCGGTATCGGTGAAAAACTGTTTTTT. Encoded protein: CASSSGIGEKLFF.